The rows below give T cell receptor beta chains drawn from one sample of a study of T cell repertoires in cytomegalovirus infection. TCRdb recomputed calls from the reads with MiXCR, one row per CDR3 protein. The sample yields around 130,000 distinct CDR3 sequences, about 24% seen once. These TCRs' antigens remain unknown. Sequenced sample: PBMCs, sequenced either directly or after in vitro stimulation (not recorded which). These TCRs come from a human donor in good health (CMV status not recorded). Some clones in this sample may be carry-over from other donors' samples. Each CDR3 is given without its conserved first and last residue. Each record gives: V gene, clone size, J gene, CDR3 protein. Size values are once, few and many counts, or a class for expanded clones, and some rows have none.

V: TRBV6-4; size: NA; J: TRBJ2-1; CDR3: ASSYSGTGGSYNEQF
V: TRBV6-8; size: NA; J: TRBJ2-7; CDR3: ASSYLYPGPSSYEQY
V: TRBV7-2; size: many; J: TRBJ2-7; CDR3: ASSPTPLTYEQY
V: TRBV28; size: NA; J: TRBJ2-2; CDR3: ASRGQLSTGELF
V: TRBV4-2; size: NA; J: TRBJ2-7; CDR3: ASSQELTGTLPYEQY
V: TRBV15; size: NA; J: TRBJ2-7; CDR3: ATSGYRDRSSYEQY
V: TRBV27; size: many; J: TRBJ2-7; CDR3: ASSPVPPTARLREQY
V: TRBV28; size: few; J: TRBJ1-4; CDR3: ASSSDRVVEKLF
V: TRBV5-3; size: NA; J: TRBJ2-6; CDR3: ASSQPDRLWANVLT
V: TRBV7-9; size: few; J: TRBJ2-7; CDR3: ASSLRAEQY
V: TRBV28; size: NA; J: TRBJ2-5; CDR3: ASSFVPGLAGAETQY
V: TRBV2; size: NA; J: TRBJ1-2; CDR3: ASRQVGYGYT
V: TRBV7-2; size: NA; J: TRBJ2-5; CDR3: ASSLSGPGTGRNLLTQY
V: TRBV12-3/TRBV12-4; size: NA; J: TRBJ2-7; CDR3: ASSFAGGTYEQY
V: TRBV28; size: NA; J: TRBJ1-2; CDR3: ASRKGQGHGYT
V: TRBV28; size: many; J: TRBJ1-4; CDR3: ASSAGKEKLF
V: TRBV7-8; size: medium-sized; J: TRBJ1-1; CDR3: ASSLLVNTEAF
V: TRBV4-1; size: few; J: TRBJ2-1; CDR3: ASSHRALSYNEQF
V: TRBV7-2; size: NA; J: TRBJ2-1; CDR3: ASSLEVRAHEQF
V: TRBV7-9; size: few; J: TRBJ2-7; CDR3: ASSNPRYPSSGARYEQY
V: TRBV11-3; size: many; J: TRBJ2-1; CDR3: ASSWGWGPNEQF
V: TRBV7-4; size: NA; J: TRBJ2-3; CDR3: ASSPSQGADTQY
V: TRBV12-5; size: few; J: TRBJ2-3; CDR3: ASAPNLSTDTQY
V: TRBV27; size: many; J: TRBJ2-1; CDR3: ASSSGTTVYNEQF
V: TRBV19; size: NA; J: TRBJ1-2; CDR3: ASSIVGVDYGYT
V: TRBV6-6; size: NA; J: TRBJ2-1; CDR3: ASSYLQGSVDEQF
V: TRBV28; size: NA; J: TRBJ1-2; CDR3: ASNPGTANYGYT
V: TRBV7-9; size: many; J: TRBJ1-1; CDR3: ASSLVVGNTEAF
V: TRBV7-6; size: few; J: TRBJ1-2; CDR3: ASSPAGTAIGYT
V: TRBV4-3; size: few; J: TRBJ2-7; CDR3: ASSQESRDSYEQY
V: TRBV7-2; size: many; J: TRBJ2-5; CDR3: ASSSSQETQY
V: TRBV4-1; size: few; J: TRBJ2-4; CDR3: ASSQQPGLAGGSGNIQY
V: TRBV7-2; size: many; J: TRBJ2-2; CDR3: ASSLASGNTGELF
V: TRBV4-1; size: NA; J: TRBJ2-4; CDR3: ASSQISGMGAKNIQY
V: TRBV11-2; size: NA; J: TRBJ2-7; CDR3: ASSLEVRRPYEQY
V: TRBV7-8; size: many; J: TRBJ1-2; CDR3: ASSRQTGNYGYT
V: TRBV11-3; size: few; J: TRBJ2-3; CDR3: ASSSRDTTSTDTQY
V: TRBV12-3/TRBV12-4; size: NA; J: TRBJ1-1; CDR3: ASGRTGARNTEAL
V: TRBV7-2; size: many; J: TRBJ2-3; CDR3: ASSLALSGRAGEQY
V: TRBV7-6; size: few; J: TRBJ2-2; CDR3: ASSNGLAGDPGELF